This TCR beta chain was captured by sequencing in a study of blood T cell repertoires in COVID-19. CDR1 MNHEY and CDR2 SVGAGI come from the germline V gene. Trimming stripped 6 bases from V and 0 bases from J, with 12 bases between. This CDR3 comprises 15 residues. As originally analysed: The authors estimated nucleated cell counts from reference gene primer amplification. Here immunoSEQ multiplex PCR was the method, and the copy in TCRdb shows in-frame clones only, minus some. V and J calls and clone size come straight from that table; D and trimming were deduced from the DNA. The sample lists 55,000 to 80,000 clones; 80% to 90% were seen once.

V usage is TRBV6-5 and J usage is TRBJ1-5; D ambiguous. The sequence was collected from a human donor in a cohort sampled during active COVID-19. Sequencing used peripheral blood. CDR3 sequence reads: CASRSGLYSNQPQHF. CDR3 DNA: TGTGCCAGCAGGAGCGGGCTTTATAGCAATCAGCCCCAGCATTTT.